One and the same sample provided the 5 T cell receptor beta chains below, sequenced in a study of identical twins. TCRdb used MiXCR to reprocess the 5' RACE reads, holding one entry per CDR3 protein. The data show about 460,000 distinct CDR3 sequences, with approximately 15% seen just once and over 0.5% held by the top ten. The sample was also reused in another study, on yellow fever vaccine responses in identical twins.

The sample consisted of CD4+ T cells sorted from blood. Every receptor here comes from a woman aged 18 to 35 in good health.

This clonotype turned up a few times. The V and J genes are TRBV12-3 or TRBV12-4 and TRBJ1-5, with TRBD1 matching over 8 bases. Losses at the gene ends were 5 bases for V and 4 bases for J; bases not matched to a gene: 13. This CDR3 contains 17 residues. Here the CDR3 reads CASSALLPGQVNQPQHF. CDR3 DNA sequence: TGTGCCAGCAGTGCACTACTGCCGGGACAGGTAAATCAGCCCCAGCATTTT.

This clonotype was seen more than once but under ten times. The chain has TRBV20-1 and TRBJ2-5; no clear D gene. The CDR3 spans 11 residues. With 2 bases removed from V and 5 bases from J, the gap between germline ends came to 6 bases. CDR1 DFQATT and CDR2 SNEGSKA come from the germline V gene (reference sequence). CDR3 amino acids: CSARPFETQYF. Here the CDR3 DNA reads TGCAGTGCTAGACCGTTTGAGACCCAGTACTTC.

This clonotype has just a few counts. The chain has TRBV5-1 and TRBJ2-1; 8 bases are a match to TRBD2. The CDR3 consists of 15 residues. Trimming took 3 bases from V and 2 from J; bases not matched to a gene: 4. Germline CDR1 reads SGHRS; CDR2 reads YFSETQ. As DNA, the CDR3 is TGCGCCAGCAGCTCGCCTAGCGGGCCCTACAATGAGCAGTTCTTC. Protein sequence: CASSSPSGPYNEQFF.

This clonotype has just a few counts. The chain joins TRBV7-2 to TRBJ2-7; a possible D gene is TRBD2 (7 bases). The CDR3 runs to 15 residues. With 2 bases removed from V and 0 bases from J, the gap between germline ends came to 11 bases. Looked up from germline, CDR1 is SGHTA and CDR2 is FQGNSA. The CDR3 DNA reads as TGTGCCAGCAGCTTATTTGCGGGGGCCTCCTACGAGCAGTACTTC. It encodes CASSLFAGASYEQYF.

A few counts support this clonotype. The chain couples TRBV14 to TRBJ2-7; D ambiguous. CDR1 is SGHDN, CDR2 FVKESK, per germline. CDR3 length: 13 amino acids. V shed 1 base and J shed 4 bases, with 8 bases lying between them. CDR3 DNA: TGTGCCAGCAGCCAAGTGGAAGGGTACGAGCAGTACTTC. Translating gives CASSQVEGYEQYF.